Detailed here is one TCR beta chain. The entry originates in a study of blood T cell repertoires in COVID-19. Whole-study context: Sites across the United States, Italy and Spain contributed samples from acute and convalescent COVID-19.

The junction had 6 bases not matched to a gene; V was cut back by 4 bases and J by 2 bases. Germline lookup yields CDR1 SGHNT and CDR2 YYREEE (reference sequence). The CDR3 loop spans 14 amino acids. The study drew participants aged about 18 to 95 years from some 25 US areas. Data came from immunoSEQ multiplex PCR; TCRdb stores just in-frame clones and leaves some out. The sample has 400,000 to 500,000 clones, around 89% seen once. The source of this sequence is a woman aged 40 to 50 who had recovered from COVID-19. The source material was PBMCs or T cells enriched from blood (not recorded which). The chain recombines TRBV5-4 with TRBJ2-7; 7 bases align to TRBD1. CDR3 residues: CASSTGDRTYEQYF. CDR3 in DNA: TGTGCCAGCAGCACAGGGGACAGAACCTACGAGCAGTACTTC.